This TCR beta chain was identified in a study of radiation and T cells in renal cell carcinoma. This clone was seen only once. Produced via immunoSEQ multiplex PCR; TCRdb's table is partial and in-frame only. This sample has around 10,000 clones, with roughly 60% found just once. Treatment noted: 15 Gy SBRT to primary tumor, nephrectomy 4 weeks later. The input for sequencing was tumor tissue, taken from a patient whose treatment included radiotherapy and nephrectomy. The receptor's source is a woman between 50 and 59 years old with renal cell carcinoma.

CDR3 sequence: CASSQQGPKGSPLHF. CDR3 DNA sequence: TGCGCCAGCAGCCAACAGGGGCCCAAGGGTTCACCCCTCCACTTT. J is TRBJ1-6 and V is TRBV4-3, with a tentative D call TRBD1 (6 bases). With 2 bases removed from V and 9 bases from J, the gap between germline ends came to 14 bases. Germline-derived CDR1 and CDR2 are LGHNA and YSLEER. This CDR3 has 15 residues.